Below, 20 T cell receptor beta chains from the same sample are listed, as sequenced in a study of T cells in Graves' hyperthyroidism and ophthalmopathy. The source material, RNA transcripts, was used to amplify TCR beta CDR3 regions. The primer set for the first-round RT-PCR of the TCR CDR3 was HTBI. TCRdb redid the calling of the multiplex PCR reads with MiXCR, one entry per CDR3 protein. The sample lists around 700,000 distinct CDR3 sequences, about 17% occurring once. The sequencing sample was made of blood. These receptors all come from a woman aged 50 to 65 with Graves' hyperthyroidism that later progressed to Graves' ophthalmopathy.

There are many counts of this clonotype. The rearrangement joins TRBV18 to TRBJ1-2, with 7 bases identical to TRBD1. CDR3 length equals 15 residues. Unmatched junction bases numbered 8, after V lost 3 bases and J lost 4 bases. In germline, CDR1 is KGHSH, CDR2 LQKENI. The DNA for the CDR3 is TGTGCCAGCTCACCGTGGGACAGATTCGGCTATGGCTACACCTTC. This encodes CASSPWDRFGYGYTF. The complete variable domain, with remaining parts taken from reference TRBV18 and TRBJ1-2, reads NAGVMQNPRHLVRRRGQEARLRCSPMKGHSHVYWYRQLPEEGLKFMVYLQKENIIDESGMPKERFSAEFPKEGPSILRIQQVVRGDSAAYFCASSPWDRFGYGYTFGSGTRLTVV.

The CDR3 loop is CSARSDREELDTEAFF. The CDR3 DNA reads as TGCAGTGCTAGATCCGACAGGGAAGAGTTGGACACTGAAGCTTTCTTT. The V gene is TRBV20-1, the J gene TRBJ1-1; 7 positions agree with TRBD1. Trimming at V came to 2 bases and at J to 3 bases, leaving 12 bases not matched to a gene. There are 16 residues in the CDR3. Looked up from germline, CDR1 is DFQATT and CDR2 is SNEGSKA (reference sequence).

This sequence joins TRBV19 and TRBJ1-3, with 7 bases matching TRBD1. The germline V gene encodes CDR1 LNHDA and CDR2 SQIVND (reference sequence). The CDR3 covers 15 residues. The V and J ends lost 4 bases and 2 bases, in that order; junction bases with no gene match: 5. CDR3 bases: TGTGCCAGTAGTAAAGACAGGGTTGCTGGAAACACCATATATTTT. As protein: CASSKDRVAGNTIYF.

The genes are TRBV29-1 and TRBJ2-5; TRBD1 might be the D (5 bases). Trimming stripped 5 bases from V and 4 bases from J, with 14 bases between. The CDR3 is 13 amino acids. Germline V gene sequence: CDR1 SQVTM, CDR2 ANQGSEA. CDR3 in amino acids: CSVRVGPGETQYF. In DNA, the CDR3 is TGCAGCGTTCGGGTGGGGCCGGGAGAGACCCAGTACTTC.

This clonotype was detected a few times. This chain connects TRBV28 to TRBJ2-7; no clear D gene. Germline V CDR1 and CDR2: MDHEN, SYDVKM. This CDR3 spans 12 amino acids. V lost 3 bases, J lost 2 bases, and 5 bases lay in between. The CDR3 loop reads CASSFVTYEQYF. In DNA form, the CDR3 reads TGTGCCAGCAGTTTTGTTACCTACGAGCAGTACTTC.

The sample holds a few counts of this clonotype. The CDR3 nucleotides read TGTGCCAGCAGCTTCTCAGGAGCGGGACAGGGGAATTCACCCCTCCACTTT. Its protein product is CASSFSGAGQGNSPLHF. The rearrangement links TRBV11-2 to TRBJ1-6; 10 bases match TRBD1. CDR1 and CDR2 (germline): SGHAT, FQNNGV. Trimming at V came to 3 bases and at J to 7 bases, leaving 9 bases not matched to a gene. This CDR3 region has 17 residues. Filled out from reference TRBV11-2 and TRBJ1-6, the complete variable domain reads EAGVAQSPRYKIIEKRQSVAFWCNPISGHATLYWYQQILGQGPKLLIQFQNNGVVDDSQLPKDRFSAERLKGVDSTLKIQPAKLEDSAVYLCASSFSGAGQGNSPLHFGNGTRLTVT.

The chain carries TRBV9 and TRBJ2-7; D is unclear. CDR3 length equals 16 residues. Per the germline V gene, CDR1 is SGDLS and CDR2 is YYNGEE. Trimming cost V 0 bases and J 0 bases, with 13 bases left between them. The CDR3 loop reads CASSVVRYPSSYEQYF. The CDR3 DNA reads TGTGCCAGCAGCGTAGTTCGATATCCGAGCTCCTACGAGCAGTACTTC. The full variable domain, in which reference TRBV9 and TRBJ2-7 provide the parts outside the CDR3, is DSGVTQTPKHLITATGQRVTLRCSPRSGDLSVYWYQQSLDQGLQFLIQYYNGEERAKGNILERFSAQQFPDLHSELNLSSLELGDSALYFCASSVVRYPSSYEQYFGPGTRLTVT.

This clonotype showed up many times. V and J are TRBV11-1 and TRBJ1-2; 7 nucleotides match TRBD1. CDR1 and CDR2 from the germline V gene are SGHAT and FQDESV (reference sequence). V trimming: 5 bases; J trimming: 0 bases; junction bases outside the gene matches: 9. This CDR3 contains 16 residues. CDR3 bases: TGTGCCAGCAGCCCGGGACAGACTTCAGCTAACTATGGCTACACCTTC. Translating it yields CASSPGQTSANYGYTF.

V is TRBV7-9 and J is TRBJ1-3, with D tentatively TRBD1 (6 bases). CDR3 length: 15 residues. The germline V gene encodes CDR1 SEHNR and CDR2 FQNEAQ (reference sequence). V shed 5 bases and J shed 3 bases, with 14 bases lying between them. CDR3 in DNA: TGTGCCAGCAGCCACAGGGACAAGGATGGAAACACCATATATTTT. Translated: CASSHRDKDGNTIYF.

This clonotype was seen repeatedly, ten times or more. CDR3 residues: CAISGGREETQYF. CDR3 DNA sequence: TGTGCCATCAGTGGAGGCAGGGAAGAGACCCAGTACTTC. The chain joins TRBV10-3 to TRBJ2-5; TRBD1 is a possible D gene (5 bases). Germline assignment: CDR1 ENHRY and CDR2 SYGVKD. Between the trimmed V and J ends, which lost 4 bases and 3 bases, there was a span of 9 bases. This CDR3 comprises 13 residues.

This clonotype was recorded at least ten times. The rearrangement links TRBV10-3 to TRBJ2-3, with 8 positions matching TRBD2. The CDR3 is 14 residues long. Germline V gene lookup returns CDR1 ENHRY and CDR2 SYGVKD. The trim removed 5 bases at V and 2 bases at J, leaving 3 bases unmatched. DNA of the CDR3: TGTGCCATCAGTCGGGGGGGCCCCACAGATACGCAGTATTTT. This translates into CAISRGGPTDTQYF.

The chain is built from TRBV20-1 and TRBJ2-5, with D possibly matching TRBD1 (6 bases). The CDR3 has 15 residues. Deletions cut 2 bases from V and 4 bases from J, with 17 bases between. CDR1 is DFQATT and CDR2 is SNEGSKA in the germline V gene (reference sequence). The CDR3 protein is CSARIGQTLRETQYF. The CDR3 nucleotides read TGCAGTGCTAGAATCGGACAGACGCTAAGAGAGACCCAGTACTTC.

This clonotype was picked up a small number of times. The chain carries TRBV7-2 and TRBJ2-1; 7 bases are shared with TRBD2. Germline CDR1 reads SGHTA; CDR2 reads FQGNSA. The CDR3 contains 15 residues. V lost 3 bases to trimming and J lost 6 bases; unmatched junction nucleotides: 8. The DNA of the CDR3 is TGTGCCAGCAGCTTGGGGGGGAGCCTTGGCAATGAGCAGTTCTTC. Translated: CASSLGGSLGNEQFF.

This clonotype was counted many times. The CDR3 coding sequence is TGTGCCAGCAGCCCGGCGGACCGGGGAGACTACAATGAGCAGTTCTTC. Translating gives CASSPADRGDYNEQFF. The chain combines TRBV3-1 with TRBJ2-1, with TRBD2 as a possible D gene (5 bases). Trimming took 4 bases from V and 3 from J, leaving 16 bases between them. The CDR3 covers 16 residues. Germline V gene lookup returns CDR1 LGHDT and CDR2 YNNKEL (reference sequence).

In its sample, this clonotype was seen many times. The rearrangement joins TRBV12-3 or TRBV12-4 to TRBJ2-3; tentatively, D is TRBD1 (5 bases). The V gene lost 6 bases and the J gene lost 9 bases, with 13 bases spanning the gap. The CDR3 has 12 amino acids. The CDR3 here is CASRSRQSTQYF. CDR3 DNA: TGTGCCAGCAGATCAAGACAGTCGACGCAGTATTTT.

The chain carries TRBV10-1 and TRBJ2-5; D possibly corresponds to TRBD2 (6 bases). Germline CDR1 WNHNN, CDR2 SYGVQD (reference sequence). V dropped 3 bases and J dropped 5 bases, with 10 bases sitting between them. The CDR3 extends over 13 amino acids. CDR3 nucleotide sequence: TGCGCCAGCAGTGACGGGGGAGTGGAGACCCAGTACTTC. Translating it yields CASSDGGVETQYF.

This clonotype was counted only a few times. A junction end diverges from the germline sequence, so it may reflect a read error. This rearrangement joins TRBV7-7 to TRBJ1-6, with unresolved D. CDR3 length: 15 residues. The germline gives CDR1 SSHAT, CDR2 FNYEAQ (reference sequence). In DNA, the CDR3 is TGTGCTAGCAGCTTAGATTACGGGAACAATTCACCCCTCCACTTT. As protein: CASSLDYGNNSPLHF.

This clonotype was recorded at least ten times. CDR3: CASSEVRPGGTDTQYF. For the CDR3, the DNA is TGTGCCAGCAGTGAAGTCCGACCGGGGGGCACAGATACGCAGTATTTT. This sequence joins TRBV2 and TRBJ2-3; TRBD2 might be the D (6 bases). Trimming removed 1 base from V and 1 base from J, with 12 bases in between. Germline assignment: CDR1 SNHLY and CDR2 FYNNEI. The CDR3 sequence is 16 residues long.

The chain carries TRBV6-1 and TRBJ2-7, with 8 bases aligning to TRBD1. CDR3 length: 15 amino acids. Germline lookup yields CDR1 MNHNS and CDR2 SASEGT. V trimming: 3 bases; J trimming: 7 bases; junction bases outside the gene matches: 11. CDR3 sequence reads: CASSEGQALREEQYF. The CDR3 DNA reads as TGTGCCAGCAGTGAGGGACAGGCGCTCCGAGAAGAGCAGTACTTC.

Comment on this clonotype: The final CDR3 position lacks the conserved phenylalanine or tryptophan, pointing to a likely read error. V is TRBV7-9 and J is TRBJ2-2; D might be TRBD1 or TRBD2, each matching 5 bases. The CDR3 is 14 amino acids. Germline V gene data show CDR1 as SEHNR and CDR2 as FQNEAQ (reference sequence). Trimming took 6 bases from V and 1 from J, leaving 9 bases between them. CDR3 in amino acids: CASRPGRNTGELFL. The CDR3 coding sequence is TGTGCCAGCAGGCCGGGACGGAACACCGGGGAGCTGTTTCTT.